These 15 T cell receptor beta chains came from one sample sequenced in a study of blood T cell repertoires in COVID-19. Profiling relied on immunoSEQ multiplex PCR, and the TCRdb table lists in-frame clones only, not all of them. The sample yields 50,000 to 75,000 clones, 70% to 80% seen once. Sequencing was performed on peripheral blood. Receptor source: an older man with active or convalescent COVID-19.

This chain connects TRBV9 to TRBJ2-1; 10 bases line up with TRBD2. The ends lost 4 bases at V and 2 bases at J; junction bases unmatched: 3. The CDR3 length is 15 residues. Germline assignment: CDR1 SGDLS and CDR2 YYNGEE. The CDR3: CASSQTSGAYNEQFF. The CDR3 DNA sequence: TGTGCCAGCAGCCAAACTAGCGGGGCCTACAATGAGCAGTTCTTC.

The genes are TRBV15 and TRBJ1-1, with a weak D call TRBD1 (6 bases). CDR3 length: 15 residues. Germline values: CDR1 LNHNV, CDR2 YYDKDF (reference sequence). V lost 1 base to trimming and J lost 2 bases, with 11 bases between them. CDR3 amino acids: CATSRADRENTEAFF. For the CDR3, the DNA is TGTGCCACCAGCAGAGCGGACAGAGAAAACACTGAAGCTTTCTTT.

The genes are TRBV18 and TRBJ1-4; D unclear. This CDR3 spans 15 amino acids. The germline CDR1 and CDR2 sequences are KGHSH and LQKENI. Between the trimmed V and J ends, which lost 0 bases and 1 base, there was a span of 6 bases. This chain's CDR3 is CASSPPAGTNEKLFF. Written as DNA, the CDR3 is TGTGCCAGCTCACCACCGGCAGGAACTAATGAAAAACTGTTTTTT.

V gene TRBV5-1 combines with J gene TRBJ2-5; D may be TRBD1 (6 bases). Trimming stripped 4 bases from V and 2 bases from J, with 9 bases between. CDR1 is SGHRS and CDR2 is YFSETQ in the germline V gene. The CDR3 is made up of 13 amino acids. For the CDR3, the DNA is TGCGCCAGCAGCGAACAGGGTCAAGAGACCCAGTACTTC. Its protein product is CASSEQGQETQYF.

The chain employs TRBV7-9 and TRBJ2-3, with TRBD2 matching over 13 bases. After removal of 3 bases from V and 1 base from J, the junction contained 4 bases not matched to a gene. This CDR3 has 17 residues. The germline V gene encodes CDR1 SEHNR and CDR2 FQNEAQ (reference sequence). CDR3 nucleotides: TGTGCCAGCAGCTTCTCCGGACTAGCGGGGGGCACAGATACGCAGTATTTT. As protein: CASSFSGLAGGTDTQYF.

This chain links TRBV29-1 with TRBJ2-3, with a possible D match to TRBD2 (5 bases). Looked up from germline, CDR1 is SQVTM and CDR2 is ANQGSEA. This CDR3 has 15 amino acids. V dropped 4 bases and J dropped 1 base, with 15 bases sitting between them. The CDR3 nucleotides read TGCAGCGTTGGTGGGAGCGGTCTGGGCACAGATACGCAGTATTTT. Protein: CSVGGSGLGTDTQYF.

The gene calls are TRBV29-1 and TRBJ1-2, with a tentative D call TRBD1 (5 bases). The ends were cut back, 4 bases at V and 3 bases at J, with 15 bases in the middle. The CDR3 covers 14 residues. Germline V gene lookup returns CDR1 SQVTM and CDR2 ANQGSEA. CDR3 DNA: TGCAGCGTTGTTAGGGGTTCAACTGACTATGGCTACACCTTC. Amino acid sequence: CSVVRGSTDYGYTF.

The chain employs TRBV18 and TRBJ2-7; 10 nucleotides align to TRBD1. Trimming cost V 6 bases and J 2 bases; bases outside gene matches: 7. From germline, CDR1 is KGHSH and CDR2 LQKENI. The CDR3 extends over 15 amino acids. The CDR3, as DNA: TGTGCCAGCTCCTTCACCGGGACAGGGGCCTACGAGCAGTACTTC. This translates into CASSFTGTGAYEQYF.

The rearrangement joins TRBV2 to TRBJ1-5; the D is unclear. V gave up 5 bases and J gave up 1 base, with 12 bases separating them. The CDR3 runs 15 residues. From germline, CDR1 is SNHLY and CDR2 FYNNEI. The CDR3 spells CASSSLALSNQPQHF. CDR3 nucleotide sequence: TGTGCCAGCAGTTCCCTGGCCTTAAGCAATCAGCCCCAGCATTTT.

J is TRBJ2-7 and V is TRBV7-9; D gene unclear. Trimming left V 2 bases short and J 0 bases short, with 8 bases between. This CDR3 has 14 amino acids. The V gene's germline CDR1 is SEHNR and CDR2 FQNEAQ (reference sequence). CDR3 in amino acids: CASSLLLSSYEQYF. The CDR3 region has the DNA TGTGCCAGCAGCTTACTACTGAGCTCCTACGAGCAGTACTTC.

The genes are TRBV7-9 and TRBJ1-4; TRBD1 matches at 9 bases. The ends lost 4 bases at V and 5 bases at J; junction bases unmatched: 2. Germline loops: CDR1 SEHNR, CDR2 FQNEAQ (reference sequence). The CDR3 sequence is 14 residues long. The CDR3 coding sequence is TGTGCCAGCAGCTACGGACAGGGGAATGAAAAACTGTTTTTT. As protein: CASSYGQGNEKLFF.

This sequence joins TRBV11-2 and TRBJ1-6; the D gene is possibly TRBD1 (6 bases). Trimming took 5 bases from V and 10 from J, leaving 12 bases between them. The CDR3 loop spans 13 amino acids. Germline lookup yields CDR1 SGHAT and CDR2 FQNNGV. The CDR3 sequence is CASSRGGGSPLHF. Here the CDR3 DNA reads TGTGCCAGCAGCCGAGGGGGTGGATCACCCCTCCACTTT.

V and J are TRBV29-1 and TRBJ2-3; 10 bases are a match to TRBD2. The germline gives CDR1 SQVTM, CDR2 ANQGSEA. V gave up 4 bases and J gave up 4 bases; unmatched junction bases: 5. The length of the CDR3 is 14 residues. In DNA form, the CDR3 reads TGCAGCGTTGGGGGTCTAGCGGGAGCAGATACGCAGTATTTT. Protein product: CSVGGLAGADTQYF.

The chain is built from TRBV5-1 and TRBJ2-1, with unresolved D. This CDR3 has 15 amino acids. From germline, CDR1 is SGHRS and CDR2 YFSETQ. Trimming took off 0 bases at V and 5 bases at J, with 12 bases between the two ends. Here the CDR3 DNA reads TGCGCCAGCAGCTTGGAGGCGGTGTTCCACAATGAGCAGTTCTTC. Amino acid sequence: CASSLEAVFHNEQFF.

The gene calls are TRBV5-5 and TRBJ2-5, with D uncertain. This CDR3 has 14 residues. In germline, CDR1 is SGHKS, CDR2 YYEKEE (reference sequence). Deletions cut 3 bases from V and 0 bases from J, with 9 bases between. The CDR3: CASSSTWYQETQYF. The CDR3 DNA follows: TGTGCCAGCAGCTCAACTTGGTACCAAGAGACCCAGTACTTC.